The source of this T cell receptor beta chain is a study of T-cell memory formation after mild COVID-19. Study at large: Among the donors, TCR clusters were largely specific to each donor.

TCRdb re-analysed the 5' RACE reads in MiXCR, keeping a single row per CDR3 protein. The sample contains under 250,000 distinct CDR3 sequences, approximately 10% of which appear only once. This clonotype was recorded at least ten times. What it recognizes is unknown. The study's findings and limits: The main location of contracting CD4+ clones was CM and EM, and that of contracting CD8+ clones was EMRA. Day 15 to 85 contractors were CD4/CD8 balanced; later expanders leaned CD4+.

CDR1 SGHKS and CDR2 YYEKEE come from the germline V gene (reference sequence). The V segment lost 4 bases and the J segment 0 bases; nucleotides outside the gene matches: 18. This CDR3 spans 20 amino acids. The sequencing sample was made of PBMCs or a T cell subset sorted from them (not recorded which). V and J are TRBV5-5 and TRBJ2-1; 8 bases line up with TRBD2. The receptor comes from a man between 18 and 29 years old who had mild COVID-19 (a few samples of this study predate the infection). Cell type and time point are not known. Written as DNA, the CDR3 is TGTGCCAGCAGCGCCCGGGGGGTAGTAGCGGGGACCAGCTCCTACAATGAGCAGTTCTTC. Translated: CASSARGVVAGTSSYNEQFF.